This T cell receptor (beta chain) was identified during a study of T-cell memory formation after mild COVID-19. Findings and caveats of the study: A balance of CD4 and CD8 characterized clones contracting day 15 to 85, whereas later expanders leaned CD4+.

This clonotype was counted between two and nine times. Antigen unknown. cDNA libraries for TCR alpha and TCR beta, carrying sample barcodes and UMIs, came from 5'RACE with constant-segment primers. MiXCR, run by TCRdb on the 5' RACE reads, gives a single entry per CDR3 protein. Among over 500,000 distinct CDR3 sequences listed, 15% to 20% were seen once. CDR1 is SGHVS and CDR2 is FQNEAQ in the germline V gene. V gave up 1 base and J gave up 1 base, with 8 bases separating them. The CDR3 has 15 amino acids. Input material: PBMCs or a T cell subset sorted from them (not recorded which). This receptor was obtained from an adult woman who had mild COVID-19 (a few samples of this study predate the infection). Cell type and time point are not known. The chain recombines TRBV7-8 with TRBJ1-5; no clear D. CDR3 sequence reads: CASSLGARSNQPQHF. CDR3 sequence (DNA): TGTGCCAGCAGCTTAGGAGCAAGAAGCAATCAGCCCCAGCATTTT.